The 21 T cell receptor beta chains below all came from one sample that was sequenced in a study of T cell responses to AZD1222 COVID-19 vaccine. Clones were sequenced by immunoSEQ multiplex PCR, and TCRdb holds only the in-frame ones, with some missing. The table includes some 130,000 clones, 92% detected once. Sequenced here: peripheral blood, sampled 28 days after the second AZD1222 dose. The receptors originated from an adult who received the AZD1222 COVID-19 vaccine.

This rearrangement joins TRBV3-1 (or the pseudogene TRBV3-2) to TRBJ2-7; TRBD1 aligns across 7 bases. Germline V gene sequence: CDR1 LGHDT, CDR2 YNNKEL (reference sequence). This CDR3 is built from 18 residues. The junction had 13 bases not matched to a gene; V was cut back by 2 bases and J by 0 bases. The chain's CDR3 is CASSQRIPTGINSYEQYF. The CDR3 DNA sequence: TGTGCCAGCAGCCAAAGGATTCCGACAGGGATAAACTCCTACGAGCAGTACTTC.

The chain employs TRBV30 and TRBJ1-1, with 7 bases aligning to TRBD1. The CDR3 covers 13 residues. Per the germline V gene, CDR1 is GTSNPN and CDR2 is SVGIG (reference sequence). Trimming removed 0 bases from V and 10 bases from J; junction bases left unmatched: 8. CDR3 sequence reads: CAWSVGQVDGAFF. CDR3 coding DNA: TGTGCCTGGAGTGTTGGACAGGTTGACGGAGCTTTCTTT. Full variable domain (missing parts from reference TRBV30 and TRBJ1-1): SQTIHQWPATLVQPVGSPLSLECTVEGTSNPNLYWYRQAAGRGLQLLFYSVGIGQISSEVPQNLSASRPQDRQFILSSKKLLLSDSGFYLCAWSVGQVDGAFFGQGTRLTVV.

The chain employs TRBV30 and TRBJ2-1; D is ambiguous. Between the trimmed V and J ends, which lost 5 bases and 0 bases, there was a span of 14 bases. The CDR3 is 15 residues long. Germline V lookup: CDR1 GTSNPN, CDR2 SVGIG (reference sequence). In DNA, the CDR3 is TGTGCCTGGGCCCGACCTCTCAGCTCCTACAATGAGCAGTTCTTC. It codes for CAWARPLSSYNEQFF.

The chain is built from TRBV30 and TRBJ2-4; weak D call: TRBD1 (5 bases). The V end was cut by 0 bases, the J end by 0 bases, with 9 bases between. CDR1 is GTSNPN, CDR2 SVGIG, per germline (reference sequence). CDR3 length equals 15 residues. CDR3 sequence reads: CAWSVGGAAKNIQYF. In nucleotides, the CDR3 is TGTGCCTGGAGTGTGGGTGGGGCAGCCAAAAACATTCAGTACTTC. The whole variable domain, remainder taken from reference TRBV30 and TRBJ2-4, is SQTIHQWPATLVQPVGSPLSLECTVEGTSNPNLYWYRQAAGRGLQLLFYSVGIGQISSEVPQNLSASRPQDRQFILSSKKLLLSDSGFYLCAWSVGGAAKNIQYFGAGTRLSVL.

The chain carries TRBV5-1 and TRBJ2-7; D possibly uses TRBD1 or TRBD2 (5 bases each). Germline V gene lookup returns CDR1 SGHRS and CDR2 YFSETQ. This CDR3 is built from 14 residues. V was cut by 4 bases and J by 2 bases, with 13 bases left in between. The CDR3 protein is CASSLRDGAYEQYF. CDR3 DNA: TGCGCCAGCAGCCTCCGGGACGGGGCCTACGAGCAGTACTTC.

The chain carries TRBV29-1 and TRBJ2-3; D may be TRBD2 (6 bases). Trimming pared 2 bases from V and 2 bases from J, leaving 14 bases between. The CDR3 has 15 amino acids. Germline-derived CDR1 and CDR2 are SQVTM and ANQGSEA. CDR3 protein: CSVEFWGEATDTQYF. The CDR3 DNA reads TGCAGCGTTGAATTTTGGGGGGAAGCCACAGATACGCAGTATTTT.

The chain uses TRBV28 and TRBJ2-7; 10 bases line up with TRBD2. Trimming removed 4 bases from V and 5 bases from J; junction bases left unmatched: 11. The V gene's germline CDR1 is MDHEN and CDR2 SYDVKM. The CDR3 extends over 16 amino acids. The CDR3 sequence: CASSSPSGSTIHEQYF. The CDR3 bases are TGTGCCAGCAGTTCCCCTAGCGGGAGTACGATCCACGAGCAGTACTTC.

In DNA, the CDR3 is TGTGCCAGCAGTACCGCCGGGACAGGGGGCCAGCCCCAGCATTTT. Translating gives CASSTAGTGGQPQHF. The chain is built from TRBV6-2 or TRBV6-3 and TRBJ1-5; 12 bases align to TRBD1. In germline, CDR1 is MNHEY, CDR2 SVGEGT. CDR3 length equals 15 residues. V trimming: 5 bases; J trimming: 7 bases; junction bases outside the gene matches: 6.

The chain is built from TRBV6-6 and TRBJ2-7, with D possibly matching TRBD1 (5 bases). The length of the CDR3 is 11 residues. The germline gives CDR1 MNHNY, CDR2 SVGAGI (reference sequence). V lost 6 bases and J lost 7, with 10 bases in between. Here the CDR3 reads CASSLNREQYF. The CDR3 nucleotides are TGTGCCAGCAGCCTCAACAGGGAGCAGTACTTC.

This clone was recorded a few times. The CDR3 DNA follows: TGTGCCAGCAGCTTCCAGGGGGTTGGTCAGCCCCAGCATTTT. Translating gives CASSFQGVGQPQHF. This chain links TRBV7-9 with TRBJ1-5, with 7 nucleotides matching TRBD1. J was trimmed by 6 bases and V by 3 bases; bases with no gene match: 5. The CDR3 extends over 14 amino acids. In germline, CDR1 is SEHNR, CDR2 FQNEAQ (reference sequence).

The gene calls are TRBV5-1 and TRBJ1-1; 9 bases line up with TRBD1. The V gene end was trimmed by 7 bases and the J gene end by 1 base; junction bases not matched to a gene: 5. The CDR3 extends over 14 amino acids. Germline V CDR1 and CDR2: SGHRS, YFSETQ. CDR3: CASSEDRGNTEAFF. In DNA, the CDR3 is TGCGCCAGCTCCGAGGACAGGGGGAACACTGAAGCTTTCTTT.

The chain links TRBV2 to TRBJ1-6; D perhaps matches TRBD1 (5 bases). Trimming cost V 7 bases and J 8 bases, with 15 bases left between them. Germline CDR1 SNHLY, CDR2 FYNNEI. This CDR3 contains 14 residues. CDR3 DNA: TGTGCCAGCAACCCCGGGCCCAGGGATTCACCCCTCCACTTT. The encoded protein is CASNPGPRDSPLHF.

The V and J genes are TRBV5-1 and TRBJ1-1; TRBD1 might be the D (5 bases). The V and J ends lost 0 bases and 2 bases respectively, with 14 bases between them. The germline CDR1 and CDR2 sequences are SGHRS and YFSETQ. The CDR3 sequence is 16 residues long. CDR3 sequence reads: CASSLVAGSPNTEAFF. In nucleotides, the CDR3 is TGCGCCAGCAGCTTGGTAGCAGGGTCACCCAACACTGAAGCTTTCTTT.

The genes are TRBV6-5 and TRBJ2-7, with 8 bases aligning to TRBD2. In germline, CDR1 is MNHEY, CDR2 SVGAGI. V shed 6 bases, J shed 7 bases, and the junction held 11 bases outside the gene matches. This CDR3 region has 14 residues. This chain's CDR3 is CASSPRTSLMEQYF. The CDR3 region has the DNA TGTGCCAGCAGCCCGCGGACTAGCTTGATGGAGCAGTACTTC.

V gene TRBV28 combines with J gene TRBJ2-3, with D possibly matching TRBD1 (6 bases). The length of the CDR3 is 16 residues. Per germline, CDR1 MDHEN and CDR2 SYDVKM. Trimming pared 6 bases from V and 1 base from J, leaving 17 bases between. The CDR3 DNA is TGTGCCAGCAGGAGTTTAGGAAACAGGGGCACAGATACGCAGTATTTT. Its protein is CASRSLGNRGTDTQYF. Supplemented by reference TRBV28 and TRBJ2-3, the full variable domain reads DVKVTQSSRYLVKRTGEKVFLECVQDMDHENMFWYRQDPGLGLRLIYFSYDVKMKEKGDIPEGYSVSREKKERFSLILESASTNQTSMYLCASRSLGNRGTDTQYFGPGTRLTVL.

The rearrangement uses TRBV28 and TRBJ2-5; 11 positions match TRBD2. CDR1 is MDHEN, CDR2 SYDVKM, per germline. The trim removed 3 bases at V and 5 bases at J, leaving 5 bases unmatched. This CDR3 region has 15 residues. The CDR3, as DNA: TGTGCCAGCAGTTTTCCGACTAGCGGGAAGGAGACCCAGTACTTC. It encodes CASSFPTSGKETQYF.

The rearrangement uses TRBV11-3 and TRBJ2-1; D perhaps matches TRBD2 (5 bases). Trimming shortened V by 2 bases and J by 10 bases, and 12 bases separated the two germline ends. Germline V gene data show CDR1 as SGHNT and CDR2 as YENEEA. The CDR3 spans 13 residues. DNA for the CDR3: TGTGCCAGCAGCTTAAGGCTAGCAGGCGAGCAGTTCTTC. Translating it yields CASSLRLAGEQFF. The whole variable domain, filled in from reference TRBV11-3 and TRBJ2-1, reads EAGVVQSPRYKIIEKKQPVAFWCNPISGHNTLYWYLQNLGQGPELLIRYENEEAVDDSQLPKDRFSAERLKGVDSTLKIQPAELGDSAVYLCASSLRLAGEQFFGPGTRLTVL.

There are a few counts of this clone. The rearrangement links TRBV15 to TRBJ2-7; D not resolved. The CDR3 has 13 residues. Germline-derived CDR1 and CDR2 are LNHNV and YYDKDF (reference sequence). V was cut by 4 bases and J by 1 base, with 8 bases left in between. The CDR3 region is CATSTLRSYEQYF. In nucleotides, the CDR3 is TGTGCCACCAGCACCCTGCGGTCCTACGAGCAGTACTTC.

The CDR3 DNA sequence: TGCAGCGTTGCAGGCTCTGGAAACACCATATATTTT. This sequence encodes CSVAGSGNTIYF. The rearrangement links TRBV29-1 to TRBJ1-3; D is ambiguous. CDR1 SQVTM and CDR2 ANQGSEA come from the germline V gene. CDR3 length: 12 residues. The V and J ends lost 4 bases and 0 bases respectively, with 4 bases between them.

V is TRBV7-2 and J is TRBJ1-2; 8 bases align to TRBD1. Germline V gene data show CDR1 as SGHTA and CDR2 as FQGNSA. This CDR3 has 15 amino acids. V lost 5 bases, J lost 0 bases, and 5 bases stayed unmatched. CDR3 sequence (DNA): TGTGCCAGCAGCCCTCGGGACAGGTCTAACTATGGCTACACCTTC. It translates to CASSPRDRSNYGYTF.

This clone has a handful of counts. This rearrangement joins TRBV7-2 to TRBJ1-5; possibly TRBD1 for D (5 bases). From germline, CDR1 is SGHTA and CDR2 FQGNSA. V lost 6 bases, J lost 6 bases, and 15 bases lay in between. This CDR3 comprises 14 residues. The DNA of the CDR3 is TGTGCCAGCAGAGCCGGGACCGGTGGTCAGCCCCAGCATTTT. Protein: CASRAGTGGQPQHF.